This entry describes one T cell receptor beta chain. The antigen remains unidentified. The method was immunoSEQ multiplex PCR; TCRdb's version includes in-frame clones alone and lacks a portion of them. The table lists roughly 130,000 clones, about 85% of them singletons. Looked up from germline, CDR1 is SGDLS and CDR2 is YYNGEE. Trimming cost V 6 bases and J 1 base; bases outside gene matches: 7. The CDR3 contains 15 residues. This entry belongs to a study of T cell responses to AZD1222 COVID-19 vaccine. General study points: The number of AZD1222 recipients seropositive at baseline was only 6 or 7. Sampled repertoires all dated from after the peak T cell response. Reports indicate that nearly half of spike-specific TCRs are directed at unmutated variant regions.

The sample here was peripheral blood, taken on day 0 of AZD1222 vaccination. This clonotype originated in an adult in good health. The rearrangement joins TRBV9 to TRBJ2-1; 7 bases align to TRBD1. The CDR3 region has the DNA TGTGCCAGCACCTTACAGGGGATTTCCTACAATGAGCAGTTCTTC. The encoded protein is CASTLQGISYNEQFF.